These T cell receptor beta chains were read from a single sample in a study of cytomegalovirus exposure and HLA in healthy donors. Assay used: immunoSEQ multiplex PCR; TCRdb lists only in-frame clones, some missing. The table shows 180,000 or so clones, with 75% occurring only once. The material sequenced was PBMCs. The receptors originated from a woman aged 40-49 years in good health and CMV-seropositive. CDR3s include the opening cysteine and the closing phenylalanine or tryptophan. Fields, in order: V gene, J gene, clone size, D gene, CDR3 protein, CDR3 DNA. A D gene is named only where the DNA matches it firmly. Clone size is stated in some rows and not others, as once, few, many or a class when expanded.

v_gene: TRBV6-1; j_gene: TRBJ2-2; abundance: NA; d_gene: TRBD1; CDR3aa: CASIQGAIGELFF; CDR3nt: TGTGCCAGCATCCAGGGGGCAATCGGGGAGCTGTTTTTT
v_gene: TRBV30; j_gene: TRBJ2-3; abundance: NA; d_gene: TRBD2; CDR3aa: CAWSPTLAGGVNTQYF; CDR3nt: TGTGCCTGGAGCCCGACCCTAGCGGGAGGGGTGAATACGCAGTATTTT
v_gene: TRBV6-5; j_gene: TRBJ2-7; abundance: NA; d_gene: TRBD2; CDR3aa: CASSYSTSGRLEQYF; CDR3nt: TGTGCCAGCAGTTACTCGACTAGCGGGAGGCTCGAGCAGTACTTC
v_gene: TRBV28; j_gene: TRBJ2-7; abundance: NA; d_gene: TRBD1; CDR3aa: CASSLWDRGLGEQYF; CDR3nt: TGTGCCAGCAGTTTGTGGGACAGGGGGCTTGGAGAGCAGTACTTC
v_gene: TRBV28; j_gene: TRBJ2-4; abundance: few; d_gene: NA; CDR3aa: CASSLNGVLAKNIQYF; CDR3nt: TGTGCCAGCAGTTTAAACGGTGTTCTAGCCAAAAACATTCAGTACTTC
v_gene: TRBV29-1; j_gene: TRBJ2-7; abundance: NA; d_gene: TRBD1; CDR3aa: CSVGDRRYEQYF; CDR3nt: TGCAGCGTTGGGGACAGGAGATACGAGCAGTACTTC
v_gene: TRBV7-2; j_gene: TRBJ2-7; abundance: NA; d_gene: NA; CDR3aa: CASSLDPGPNYEQYF; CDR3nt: TGTGCCAGCAGCTTAGATCCAGGGCCCAACTACGAGCAGTACTTC
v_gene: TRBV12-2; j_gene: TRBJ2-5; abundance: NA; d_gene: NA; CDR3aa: CASRGQGIQETQYF; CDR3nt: TGTGCAAGTCGAGGTCAGGGGATACAAGAGACCCAGTACTTC
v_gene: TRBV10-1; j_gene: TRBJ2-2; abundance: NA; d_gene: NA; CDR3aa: CASSESNEAGELFF; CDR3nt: TGCGCCAGCAGTGAGTCGAATGAGGCCGGGGAGCTGTTTTTT
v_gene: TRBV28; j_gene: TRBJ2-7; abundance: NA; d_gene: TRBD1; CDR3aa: CASTMTGIHEQYF; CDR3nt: TGTGCCAGCACCATGACAGGGATCCACGAGCAGTACTTC
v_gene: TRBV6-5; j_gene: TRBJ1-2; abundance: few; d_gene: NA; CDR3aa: CASSLQGRVDNYGYTF; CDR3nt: TGTGCCAGCAGTTTACAGGGAAGGGTGGATAACTATGGCTACACCTTC
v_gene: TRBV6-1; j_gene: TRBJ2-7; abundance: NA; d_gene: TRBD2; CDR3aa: CASSEWGGSSYERYF; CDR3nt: TGTGCCAGCAGTGAGTGGGGGGGGAGCTCCTACGAGCGGTACTTC
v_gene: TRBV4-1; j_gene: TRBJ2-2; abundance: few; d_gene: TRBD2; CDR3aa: CASSPPAGERELFF; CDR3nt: TGCGCCAGCAGCCCCCCAGCGGGAGAACGGGAGCTGTTTTTT
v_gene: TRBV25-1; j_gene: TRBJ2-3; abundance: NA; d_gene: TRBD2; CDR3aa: CASSDRGLADLYF; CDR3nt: TGTGCCAGCAGTGACCGGGGACTAGCGGATCTATATTTT
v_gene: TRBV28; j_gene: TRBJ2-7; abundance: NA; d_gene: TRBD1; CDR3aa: CASTGGTHYEQYF; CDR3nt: TGTGCCAGCACAGGGGGCACACACTACGAGCAGTACTTC
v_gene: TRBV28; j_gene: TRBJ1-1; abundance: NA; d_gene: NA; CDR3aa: CASKASRAGNTEAFF; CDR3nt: TGTGCCAGCAAAGCGTCCCGGGCGGGGAACACTGAAGCTTTCTTT
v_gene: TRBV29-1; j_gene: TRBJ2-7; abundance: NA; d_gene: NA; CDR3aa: CSVGAGGGGYEQYF; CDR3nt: TGCAGCGTTGGGGCCGGAGGTGGTGGCTACGAGCAGTACTTC
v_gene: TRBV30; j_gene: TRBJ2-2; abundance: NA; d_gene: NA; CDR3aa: CAGSLQVLMNTGELFF; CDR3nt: TGTGCCGGAAGCCTTCAGGTCCTCATGAACACCGGGGAGCTGTTTTTT
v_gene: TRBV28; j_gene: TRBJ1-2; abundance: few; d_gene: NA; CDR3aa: CASSVQGRGYTF; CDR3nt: TGTGCCAGCAGTGTACAGGGTCGTGGCTACACCTTC
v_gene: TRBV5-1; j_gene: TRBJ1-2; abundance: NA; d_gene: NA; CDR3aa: CASSLTAGDYGYTF; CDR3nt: TGCGCCAGCAGCTTAACGGCAGGGGACTATGGCTACACCTTC
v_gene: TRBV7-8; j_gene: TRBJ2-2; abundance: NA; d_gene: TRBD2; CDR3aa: CASSFGGGANTGELFF; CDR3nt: TGTGCCAGCAGCTTCGGCGGGGGGGCGAACACCGGGGAGCTGTTTTTT
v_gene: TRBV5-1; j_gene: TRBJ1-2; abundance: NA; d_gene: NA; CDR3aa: CASSLEGQDYGYTF; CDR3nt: TGCGCCAGCAGCTTGGAAGGTCAGGACTATGGCTACACCTTC
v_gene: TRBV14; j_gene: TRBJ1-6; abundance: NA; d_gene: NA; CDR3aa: CASSQDAGVSPLHF; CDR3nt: TGTGCCAGCAGCCAAGACGCAGGGGTATCACCCCTCCACTTT
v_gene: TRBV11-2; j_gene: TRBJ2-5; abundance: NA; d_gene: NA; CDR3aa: CASSPSGFNEETQYF; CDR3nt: TGTGCCAGCAGCCCCTCGGGGTTTAATGAAGAGACCCAGTACTTC
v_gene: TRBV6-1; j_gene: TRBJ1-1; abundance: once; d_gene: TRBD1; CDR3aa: CASSTDRGDTEAFF; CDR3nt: TGTGCCAGCAGTACGGACAGGGGGGACACTGAAGCTTTCTTT
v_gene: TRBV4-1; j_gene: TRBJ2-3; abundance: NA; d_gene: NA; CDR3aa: CASSQQARGTDTQYF; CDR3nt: TGCGCCAGCAGCCAACAAGCCAGGGGCACAGATACGCAGTATTTT
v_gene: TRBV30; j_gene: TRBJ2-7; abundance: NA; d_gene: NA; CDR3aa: CAWRIEGNEQYF; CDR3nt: TGTGCCTGGAGAATTGAGGGCAACGAGCAGTACTTC
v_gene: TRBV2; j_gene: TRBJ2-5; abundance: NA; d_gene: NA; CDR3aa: CASTRDSGETQYF; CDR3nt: TGTGCCAGCACTCGGGACTCAGGAGAGACCCAGTACTTC
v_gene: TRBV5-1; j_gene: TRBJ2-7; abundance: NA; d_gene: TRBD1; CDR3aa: CASLPGTGRSNEQYF; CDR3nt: TGCGCCAGCCTGCCCGGGACAGGGAGGTCCAACGAGCAGTACTTC
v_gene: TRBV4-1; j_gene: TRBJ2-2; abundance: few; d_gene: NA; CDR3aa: CASSQDGLNTGELFF; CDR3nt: TGCGCCAGCAGCCAAGATGGGCTAAACACCGGGGAGCTGTTTTTT
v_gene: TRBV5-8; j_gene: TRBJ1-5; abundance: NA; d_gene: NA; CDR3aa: CASTRYSNQPQHF; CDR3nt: TGTGCCAGCACCCGTTATAGCAATCAGCCCCAGCATTTT
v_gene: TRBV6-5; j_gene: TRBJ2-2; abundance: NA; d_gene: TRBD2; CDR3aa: CASSLAANTGELFF; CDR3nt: TGTGCCAGCAGTCTAGCGGCGAACACCGGGGAGCTGTTTTTT
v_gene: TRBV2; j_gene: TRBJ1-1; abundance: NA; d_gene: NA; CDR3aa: CASMSRVNTEAFF; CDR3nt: TGTGCCAGCATGTCCAGGGTGAACACTGAAGCTTTCTTT
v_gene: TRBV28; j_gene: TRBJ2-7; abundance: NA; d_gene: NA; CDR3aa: CASSRHIGYEQYF; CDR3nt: TGTGCCAGCAGTCGGCATATCGGGTACGAGCAGTACTTC
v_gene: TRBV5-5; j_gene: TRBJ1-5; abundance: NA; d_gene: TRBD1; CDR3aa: CASSISGTVNQPQHF; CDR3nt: TGTGCCAGCAGCATTTCCGGGACAGTCAATCAGCCCCAGCATTTT
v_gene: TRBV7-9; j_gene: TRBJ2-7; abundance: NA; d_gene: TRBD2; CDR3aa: CASSPTQTSGRYEQYF; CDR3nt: TGTGCCAGCAGCCCTACCCAGACTAGCGGGAGATACGAGCAGTACTTC
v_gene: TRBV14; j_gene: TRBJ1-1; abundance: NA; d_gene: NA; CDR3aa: CASSHQGRIRSEAFF; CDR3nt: TGTGCCAGCAGCCACCAGGGGCGGATTCGTTCTGAAGCTTTCTTT
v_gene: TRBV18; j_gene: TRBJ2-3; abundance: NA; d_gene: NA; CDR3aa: CASSPPMGRDTQYF; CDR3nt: TGTGCCAGCTCACCACCGATGGGGAGAGATACGCAGTATTTT
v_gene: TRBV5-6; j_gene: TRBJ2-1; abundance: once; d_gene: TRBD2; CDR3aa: CASRRGLAGDGEQFF; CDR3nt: TGTGCCAGCAGGCGGGGACTAGCGGGAGACGGTGAGCAGTTCTTC
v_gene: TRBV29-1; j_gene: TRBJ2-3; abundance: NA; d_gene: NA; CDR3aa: CSVVLADKWSTDTQYF; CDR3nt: TGCAGCGTTGTATTAGCGGACAAATGGTCCACAGATACACAGTATTTT
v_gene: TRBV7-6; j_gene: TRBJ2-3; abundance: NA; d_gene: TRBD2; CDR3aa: CASSLAWGGGTDTQYF; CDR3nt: TGTGCCAGCAGCTTAGCGTGGGGGGGAGGCACAGATACGCAGTATTTT
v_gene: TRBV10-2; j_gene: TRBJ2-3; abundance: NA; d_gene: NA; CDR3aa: CASRGRGGRTDTQYF; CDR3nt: TGCGCCAGCAGGGGTCGTGGGGGGAGGACAGATACGCAGTATTTT
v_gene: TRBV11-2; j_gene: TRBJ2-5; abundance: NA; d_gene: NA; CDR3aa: CASSLSRTDQETQYF; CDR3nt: TGTGCCAGCAGCTTATCTCGGACAGACCAAGAGACCCAGTACTTC
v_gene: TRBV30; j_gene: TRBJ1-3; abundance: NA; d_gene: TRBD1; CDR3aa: CAWTDSRDRGLGNTIYF; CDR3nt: TGTGCCTGGACCGACTCCCGGGACAGGGGGCTTGGAAACACCATATATTTT
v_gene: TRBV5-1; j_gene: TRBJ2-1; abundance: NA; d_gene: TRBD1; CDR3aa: CASSLQGALNEQFF; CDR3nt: TGCGCCAGCAGCCTACAGGGGGCGCTCAATGAGCAGTTCTTC
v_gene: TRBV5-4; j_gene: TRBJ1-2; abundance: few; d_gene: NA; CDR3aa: CASSQQGSNYGYTF; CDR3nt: TGTGCCAGCAGCCAGCAGGGTAGCAACTATGGCTACACCTTC
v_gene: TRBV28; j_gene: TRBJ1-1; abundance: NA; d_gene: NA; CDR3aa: CASTPVRRKDTEAFF; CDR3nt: TGTGCCAGCACCCCCGTGCGCAGGAAGGACACTGAAGCTTTCTTT
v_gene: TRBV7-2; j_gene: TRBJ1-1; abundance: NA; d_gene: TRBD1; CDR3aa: CASSFDRGGNTEAFF; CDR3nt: TGTGCCAGCAGCTTCGACAGGGGCGGGAACACTGAAGCTTTCTTT
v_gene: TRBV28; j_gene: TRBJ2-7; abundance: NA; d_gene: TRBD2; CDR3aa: CATLTSGSYEQYF; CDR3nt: TGTGCCACACTGACTAGCGGATCCTACGAGCAGTACTTC
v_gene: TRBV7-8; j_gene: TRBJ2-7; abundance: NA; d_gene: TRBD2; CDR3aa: CASSFQSGSSYEQYF; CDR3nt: TGCGCCAGCAGCTTCCAGAGCGGGAGTAGCTACGAGCAGTACTTC
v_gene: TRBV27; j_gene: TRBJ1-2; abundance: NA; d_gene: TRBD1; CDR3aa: CASSLVGGQGAGSYGYTF; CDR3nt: TGTGCCAGCAGTTTGGTGGGGGGACAGGGGGCGGGCAGCTATGGCTACACCTTC
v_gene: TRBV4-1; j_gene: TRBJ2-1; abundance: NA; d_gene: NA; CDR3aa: CASSQDPDFSSYNEQFF; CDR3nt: TGCGCCAGCAGCCAAGATCCGGACTTCAGCTCCTACAATGAGCAGTTCTTC